The rows below give T cell receptor beta chains drawn from one sample of a study of cytomegalovirus exposure and HLA in healthy donors. Clones were read by immunoSEQ multiplex PCR, and TCRdb kept only the in-frame ones, dropping some. The sample records 95,000 to 150,000 clones, 75% to 90% being singletons. Sequenced sample: PBMCs. These receptors were taken from a man aged 25 to 40 in good health and CMV-seronegative. Both conserved end residues are part of each CDR3. D genes are given only for firm matches. Clone sizes are given selectively: once, few, many, or a class where the clone is expanded.

J gene	D gene	V gene	clone size	CDR3 protein	CDR3 DNA
TRBJ2-1	.	TRBV6-4	.	CASSDLGGGPVPGQFF	TGTGCCAGCAGTGACTTAGGGGGGGGGCCTGTCCCTGGGCAGTTCTTC
TRBJ1-2	.	TRBV29-1	.	CSVEGGSGEGYGYTF	TGCAGCGTTGAAGGTGGGTCAGGAGAGGGCTATGGCTACACCTTC
TRBJ2-7	TRBD1	TRBV10-3	.	CAISERQGVYEQYF	TGTGCCATCAGTGAGAGACAGGGCGTCTACGAGCAGTACTTC
TRBJ2-7	.	TRBV6-4	.	CASTMSGGRSYEQYF	TGTGCCAGCACCATGTCTGGGGGGAGGTCCTACGAGCAGTACTTC
TRBJ1-5	.	TRBV19	few	CASSKDSGGIKPQHF	TGTGCCAGTAGTAAGGACAGTGGTGGCATCAAGCCCCAGCATTTT
TRBJ1-1	.	TRBV5-1	.	CASSLEQGVNTEAFF	TGCGCCAGCAGCTTGGAACAGGGAGTGAACACTGAAGCTTTCTTT
TRBJ1-6	TRBD1	TRBV4-3	once	CASSQDLWGQGPSGYNSPLHF	TGCGCCAGCAGCCAAGATCTATGGGGACAGGGGCCCTCCGGCTATAATTCACCCCTCCACTTT
TRBJ2-7	.	TRBV9	.	CASSVEDSAYEQYF	TGTGCCAGCAGCGTAGAGGACAGTGCCTACGAGCAGTACTTC
TRBJ1-1	TRBD1	TRBV27	.	CASSSLAGGYTEAFF	TGTGCCAGCAGTTCCTTAGCAGGGGGGTACACTGAAGCTTTCTTT
TRBJ1-6	.	TRBV5-4	.	CASSSDRINSPLHF	TGTGCCAGCAGCTCAGACAGGATCAATTCACCCCTCCACTTT
TRBJ1-3	.	TRBV5-1	.	CASSGPGGTIYF	TGCGCCAGCAGCGGACCGGGGGGCACCATATATTTT
TRBJ2-5	TRBD2	TRBV7-9	.	CVSSLKVGPGGETQYF	TGTGTCAGCAGCTTAAAGGTTGGCCCGGGGGGGGAGACCCAGTACTTC
TRBJ1-2	.	TRBV18	.	CASSPRRDDGYGYTF	TGTGCCAGCTCACCGCGCAGGGATGATGGCTATGGCTACACCTTC
TRBJ2-3	.	TRBV6-5	.	CASALTPRTDTQYF	TGTGCCAGCGCGTTAACCCCCCGCACAGATACGCAGTATTTT
TRBJ2-1	TRBD2	TRBV19	.	CASSMRLAGGTNEQFF	TGTGCCAGTAGTATGAGACTAGCGGGGGGGACCAATGAGCAGTTCTTC
TRBJ2-7	TRBD1	TRBV28	few	CASSPRDSFFSYEQYF	TGTGCCAGCAGCCCCCGGGACAGTTTCTTCTCCTACGAGCAGTACTTC